The rows below give T cell receptor beta chains drawn from one sample of a study of cytomegalovirus exposure and HLA in healthy donors. Assay used: immunoSEQ multiplex PCR; TCRdb lists only in-frame clones, some missing. The sample records approximately 130,000 clones, under 85% being singletons. Sequenced input: PBMCs. The receptors here all came from a boy younger than 18 in good health and CMV-seronegative. The CDR3 runs from the conserved cysteine through the conserved F or W. Fields, in order: J gene, V gene, D gene, clone size, CDR3 DNA, CDR3 protein. A D gene is named only where the DNA matches it firmly. The size entry is marked missing in some rows and otherwise reads once, few, many or a size class.

TRBJ2-5 | TRBV9 | TRBD2 | - | TGTGCCAGCAGCACCCGGGGGGTTGGCGAGACCCAGTACTTC | CASSTRGVGETQYF
TRBJ2-1 | TRBV25-1 | - | - | TGTGCCAGCAGTGAATCCGGCAGGGGAATGGATGAGCAGTTCTTC | CASSESGRGMDEQFF
TRBJ2-2 | TRBV14 | - | - | TGTGCCAGCAGCCAAGTGGCTTCGACCGGGGAGCTGTTTTTT | CASSQVASTGELFF
TRBJ2-7 | TRBV6-5 | - | - | TGTGCCAGCAGTCGGACAGCAGACTCCTACGAGCAGTACTTC | CASSRTADSYEQYF
TRBJ2-7 | TRBV11-2 | TRBD1 | - | TGTGCCAGCAGCTTTGGGACAGGGACCCCTTACGAGCAGTACTTC | CASSFGTGTPYEQYF
TRBJ2-7 | TRBV5-4 | - | - | TGTGCCAGCAGCAAACACGGAAAACGGGGTTACGAGCAGTACTTC | CASSKHGKRGYEQYF
TRBJ1-6 | TRBV5-1 | - | - | TGCGCCAGCAGCGCGGCCGGGGAATTATACTCACCCCTCCACTTT | CASSAAGELYSPLHF
TRBJ2-3 | TRBV2 | - | - | TGTGCCAGCAGTGGAGACTACACAGATACGCAGTATTTT | CASSGDYTDTQYF
TRBJ2-2 | TRBV6-1 | TRBD1 | - | TGTGCCAGCAGTCGGACAGGGGTGAACACCGGGGAGCTGTTTTTT | CASSRTGVNTGELFF
TRBJ1-1 | TRBV6-5 | TRBD1 | - | TGTGCCAGCAGCCCCAAAAGACAGGGAGGAGTGAGGGCTTTCTTT | CASSPKRQGGVRAFF
TRBJ1-2 | TRBV4-3 | TRBD1 | - | TGCGCCAGCAGCCAAGTTCATGGACAGGTCGGGGGCTACACCTTC | CASSQVHGQVGGYTF
TRBJ1-2 | TRBV6-1 | - | - | TGTGCCAGCAGTGGACATCGACAGGCTCCAAAAGGCTACACCTTC | CASSGHRQAPKGYTF
TRBJ2-7 | TRBV7-9 | - | - | TGTTCCAGCACCGACATGAGCTCCTACGAGCAGTACTTC | CSSTDMSSYEQYF
TRBJ2-2 | TRBV4-3 | TRBD2 | - | TGCGCCAGCAGCCAAAATAGTCGCGGGAGGGCCGGGGAGCTGTTTTTT | CASSQNSRGRAGELFF
TRBJ2-7 | TRBV5-1 | TRBD1 | once | TGCGCCAGCAAAGATAGGGACAGGGGTTCCTACGAGCAGTACTTC | CASKDRDRGSYEQYF
TRBJ2-1 | TRBV19 | TRBD2 | once | TGTGCCAGTAGGCACGGACTAGCCCCCAATGAGCAGTTCTTC | CASRHGLAPNEQFF
TRBJ1-1 | TRBV2 | - | - | TGTGCCAGCAGTGACATCGCGGGGGAGTGGGCTGAAGCTTTCTTT | CASSDIAGEWAEAFF
TRBJ1-2 | TRBV7-2 | TRBD1 | - | TGTGCCAGCAGCTTTGATACTTCGGGACAGGGCTTGGGTTTGGGCTACACCTTC | CASSFDTSGQGLGLGYTF
TRBJ1-1 | TRBV7-3 | TRBD1 | - | TGTGCCAGCAGCTTAACCGGGACAGGGAACACTGAAGCTTTCTTT | CASSLTGTGNTEAFF
TRBJ1-1 | TRBV6-6 | - | - | TGTGCCAGCAGTTACTCCCGACGGGACACTGAAGCTTTCTTT | CASSYSRRDTEAFF
TRBJ1-1 | TRBV6-5 | - | - | TGTGCCAGCAGTTACTCGCGCCAGGGGAACACTGAAGCTTTCTTT | CASSYSRQGNTEAFF
TRBJ2-1 | TRBV29-1 | - | - | TGCAGCGTAGGGACATTCTCCTACAATGAGCAGTTCTTC | CSVGTFSYNEQFF
TRBJ2-4 | TRBV6-1 | - | - | TGTGCCAGCAGTGAAGCGCTAGGCCAGATTTACGGCATTCAGTACTTC | CASSEALGQIYGIQYF
TRBJ1-4 | TRBV4-2 | TRBD1 | - | TGTGCCAGCAGCCAAGATACGGCAGGGGGCCGAGAAAAACTGTTTTTT | CASSQDTAGGREKLFF
TRBJ2-7 | TRBV4-1 | - | - | TGCGCCAGCAGCCCGACCGGTCACGGGATCGAGCAGTACTTC | CASSPTGHGIEQYF
TRBJ1-1 | TRBV11-1 | - | once | TGTGCCAGCAGCTTAGATGGCTCTGAAGCTTTCTTT | CASSLDGSEAFF
TRBJ2-3 | TRBV18 | TRBD1 | - | TGTGCCAGCTCACCACCGGGACAGGGAGTGTGGTTAGATACGCAGTATTTT | CASSPPGQGVWLDTQYF
TRBJ2-2 | TRBV7-2 | - | - | TGTGCCAGCAGCTTAGATCGCGGGGAGCTGTTTTTT | CASSLDRGELFF
TRBJ1-4 | TRBV4-1 | TRBD1 | - | TGCGCCAGCAGCCAACAGGACAGGTCGTATGAAAAACTGTTTTTT | CASSQQDRSYEKLFF
TRBJ2-3 | TRBV7-2 | - | - | TGTGCCAGCAGCTTAGTATCGGGGGGCACAGATACGCAGTATTTT | CASSLVSGGTDTQYF
TRBJ2-1 | TRBV4-2 | TRBD2 | - | TGTGCCAGCAGCCTCTCCTCCGGGACTAGCGGACACAATGAGCAGTTCTTC | CASSLSSGTSGHNEQFF
TRBJ1-6 | TRBV6-4 | - | - | TGTGCCAGCAGTGGCGGGAGTGGGTCACCCCTCCACTTT | CASSGGSGSPLHF
TRBJ1-1 | TRBV7-3 | - | - | TGTGCCAGCAGCTTAATGGGTAGAGGGACTGAAGCTTTCTTT | CASSLMGRGTEAFF
TRBJ2-6 | TRBV4-2 | - | few | TGTGCCAGCAGCCAAGATCAGGGGTCTGGGGCCAACGTCCTGACTTTC | CASSQDQGSGANVLTF
TRBJ1-1 | TRBV7-9 | - | - | TGTTCCAGCAGCTTAGCGTGGCAGGGAGCTTTCTTT | CSSSLAWQGAFF
TRBJ2-3 | TRBV7-3 | - | - | TGTGCCAGCAGCTTACTTTCCACAGATACGCAGTATTTT | CASSLLSTDTQYF
TRBJ1-2 | TRBV6-5 | - | - | TGTGCCAGCAGTTACTCGATCCGCTCCCCGGAGGGCTACACCTTC | CASSYSIRSPEGYTF
TRBJ1-5 | TRBV7-6 | TRBD1 | - | TGTGCCAGCAGCTTAGGGACAGGGTTCACTCAGCCCCAGCATTTT | CASSLGTGFTQPQHF
TRBJ2-5 | TRBV5-1 | - | - | TGCGCCAGCAGCCTAAACTACGGGGAGACCCAGTACTTC | CASSLNYGETQYF
TRBJ1-4 | TRBV5-1 | TRBD1 | few | TGCGCCAGCAAGGGGACAGGGAATGAAAAACTGTTTTTT | CASKGTGNEKLFF
TRBJ1-1 | TRBV25-1 | - | few | TGTGCCAGCAGCGAAACAGGGTTATCCACTGAAGCTTTCTTT | CASSETGLSTEAFF